The following is a TCR beta chain sequence with its context. What it binds is not known. V lost 1 base, J lost 5 bases, and 9 bases lay in between. Germline CDR1 and CDR2: SEHNR and FQNEAQ (reference sequence). The CDR3 loop spans 13 amino acids. This sample is drawn from a study of shared clonotypes between healthy human individuals. Study context: Three plates each covered CD4 naive and memory; CD8 naive two, CD8 memory one.

Study results and caveats: Naive subsets tended to show greater estimated richness than memory subsets.

CD45RO-negative, CCR7-positively selected cells formed the naive CD8 fraction, excluding terminally differentiated effector memory CD45RA+ cells. Sorted-subset replicate PCR reactions were performed with around 200 ng DNA, corresponding to 25,000 to 35,000 T cell genomes. Here immunoSEQ multiplex PCR was the method, and the copy in TCRdb shows in-frame clones only, minus some. The sample records millions of clones, around 93% being singletons. The V call is TRBV7-9, the J call TRBJ2-7; D call uncertain. The clonotype was recovered from a man aged 18 to 30 in good health. Some clones in this sample may be carry-over from other donors' samples. The sequenced sample consisted of naive CD8+ T cells from PBMCs. CDR3 sequence (DNA): TGTGCCAGCAGCTTAGACCTCCGGGACGAGCAGTACTTC. Translated, it gives CASSLDLRDEQYF.